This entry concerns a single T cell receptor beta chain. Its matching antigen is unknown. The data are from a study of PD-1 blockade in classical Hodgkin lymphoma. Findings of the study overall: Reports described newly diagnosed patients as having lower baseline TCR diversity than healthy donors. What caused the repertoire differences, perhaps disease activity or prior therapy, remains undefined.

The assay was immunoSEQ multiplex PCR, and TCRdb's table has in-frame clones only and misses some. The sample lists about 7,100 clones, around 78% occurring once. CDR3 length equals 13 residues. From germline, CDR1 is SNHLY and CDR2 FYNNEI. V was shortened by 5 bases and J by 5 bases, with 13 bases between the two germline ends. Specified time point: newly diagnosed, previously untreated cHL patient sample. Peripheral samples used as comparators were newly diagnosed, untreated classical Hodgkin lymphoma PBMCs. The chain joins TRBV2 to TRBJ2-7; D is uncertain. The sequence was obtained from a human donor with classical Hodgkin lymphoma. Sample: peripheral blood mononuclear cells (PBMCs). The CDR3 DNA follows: TGTGCCAGCAGTCCCGCTAGACGCGACGAGCAGTACTTC. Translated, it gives CASSPARRDEQYF.